A single TCR beta chain is shown here with its context. The data were produced by immunoSEQ multiplex PCR, yet TCRdb's version contains in-frame clones alone and is incomplete. The table has 400,000 to 550,000 clones, around 89% seen once. The source of the sample is a study of blood T cell repertoires in COVID-19. Study details: Sources were T cells, B-cell-depleted T cells, or PBMCs; the material itself was cDNA or gDNA.

V shed 4 bases, J shed 2 bases, and the junction held 4 bases outside the gene matches. Looked up from germline, CDR1 is MNHEY and CDR2 is SVGEGT. This CDR3 is built from 15 residues. The chain is built from TRBV6-2 or TRBV6-3 and TRBJ2-1; TRBD2 matches 8 bases. The TCR comes from a woman in her 30s with acute or convalescent COVID-19. The sample was peripheral blood. CDR3 in amino acids: CASSFPGLAYNEQFF. The CDR3 DNA reads TGTGCCAGCAGTTTCCCGGGACTAGCCTACAATGAGCAGTTCTTC.